This T cell receptor (beta chain) was found in a study of response to subunit inactivated influenza vaccine. Study observations and caveats: After each seasonal influenza vaccination, few new T cells are recruited, the authors suggested.

Regarding this clonotype: Its cognate antigen is unknown.

CDR3 length: 15 residues. Trimming removed 3 bases from V and 4 bases from J, with 12 bases in between. Germline assignment: CDR1 LGHNA and CDR2 YSLEER. TCRdb re-analysed the RT-PCR reads in MiXCR, keeping a single row per CDR3 protein. The table shows hundreds of thousands of distinct CDR3 sequences, with around 18% occurring only once. This chain joins TRBV4-3 and TRBJ2-2, with D unclear. The clonotype originates from a man aged 50-59 years who received an inactivated influenza vaccine. The sequences come from PBMCs from blood, collected roughly 5 days after vaccination. DNA of the CDR3: TGCGCCAGCAGCCAGTTAATTAGTGGCACCGGGGAGCTGTTTTTT. Translation gives CASSQLISGTGELFF.